This T cell receptor beta chain comes out of a study of blood T cell repertoires in COVID-19. Study context: The United States, Italy and Spain supplied acute and convalescent COVID-19 samples. Sources were T cells, B-cell-depleted T cells, or PBMCs; the material itself was cDNA or gDNA.

Original handling: Amplification with reference gene primers provided the estimates of nucleated cell counts. The table came from immunoSEQ multiplex PCR; TCRdb's copy has only in-frame clones and leaves some out. V and J calls and clone size are as listed in that table; D and trimming were resolved from the DNA. The table has about 100,000 clones, roughly 85% seen once. This clone has just a few counts. A read error may account for a junction end that differs from germline. The CDR3 covers 14 residues. CDR1 is GTSNPN and CDR2 is SVGIG in the germline V gene (reference sequence). Sequencing input: peripheral blood. This receptor was taken from a woman in her 70s with acute or convalescent COVID-19. The genes are TRBV30 and TRBJ2-6; TRBD2 matches at 14 bases. CDR3 nucleotides: TGTGCCTGTGGTGCCGGGACTAGCGGGGGCCGTGCGGCTTTC. Its translation: CACGAGTSGGRAAF.